This T cell receptor beta chain was documented in a study of blood T cell repertoires in COVID-19. In the study overall: Specimens from acute and convalescent COVID-19 originated in the United States, Italy and Spain. The cDNA or gDNA used as material had been derived from T cells, B-cell-depleted T cells, or PBMCs.

The repertoire was sequenced with immunoSEQ multiplex PCR; TCRdb's copy has only in-frame clones and lacks some. The sample yields under 170,000 clones, 75% to 90% seen once. The CDR3 has 16 residues. The germline V gene has CDR1 SGHRS and CDR2 YFSETQ. After removal of 4 bases from V and 7 bases from J, the junction contained 11 bases not matched to a gene. This chain uses TRBV5-1 with TRBJ2-1; 10 nucleotides agree with TRBD2. Sequenced input: peripheral blood. The sequence was obtained from a man aged 70 or older with acute or convalescent COVID-19. The CDR3 loop is CASSLTLAGVQNEQFF. CDR3 coding DNA: TGCGCCAGCAGCCTAACTCTAGCGGGAGTTCAGAATGAGCAGTTCTTC.